These T cell receptor beta chains were read from a single sample in a study of T-cell memory formation after mild COVID-19. One entry per CDR3 protein, called by TCRdb with MiXCR from the 5' RACE reads. The table includes about 350,000 distinct CDR3 sequences, 13% to 15% detected once. Sequencing used PBMCs or a T cell subset sorted from them (not recorded which). Receptors were obtained from a man aged 18 to 30 who had mild COVID-19 (a few samples of this study predate the infection). Cell type and time point are not known. CDR3s include the opening cysteine and the closing phenylalanine or tryptophan. A D gene is named only where the DNA matches it firmly. Clone size is given for some rows only: seen once, a few or many times, or a class if the clone is expanded.

v_gene	abundance	d_gene	j_gene	CDR3aa	CDR3nt
TRBV12-3/TRBV12-4	many	TRBD2	TRBJ2-7	CASSANPGLAGGNEQYF	TGTGCCAGCAGTGCCAATCCGGGACTAGCGGGGGGAAACGAGCAGTACTTC
TRBV5-4	many	NA	TRBJ2-5	CASSGRRGQETQYF	TGTGCCAGCAGCGGCCGACGGGGCCAAGAGACCCAGTACTTC
TRBV6-5	few	TRBD1	TRBJ1-2	CASSYSQGAGGYTF	TGTGCCAGCAGTTACTCTCAGGGGGCTGGTGGCTACACCTTC
TRBV7-9	many	NA	TRBJ1-1	CASSWDGNTEAFF	TGTGCCAGCAGCTGGGACGGGAACACTGAAGCTTTCTTT
TRBV4-3	few	TRBD1	TRBJ1-2	CASSLGNRGHGYGYTF	TGCGCCAGCAGCCTAGGGAACAGGGGGCACGGATATGGCTACACCTTC
TRBV27	NA	NA	TRBJ2-2	CASSLFAIGADTGELFF	TGTGCCAGCAGTTTATTCGCCATCGGGGCGGACACCGGGGAGCTGTTTTTT
TRBV18	NA	TRBD2	TRBJ2-5	CASSPPSSGKETQYF	TGTGCCAGCTCGCCTCCCTCTAGCGGAAAAGAGACCCAGTACTTC
TRBV6-5	many	TRBD1	TRBJ2-1	CASSYSTGVGNEQFF	TGTGCCAGCAGTTACTCGACAGGGGTGGGCAATGAGCAGTTCTTC
TRBV18	few	TRBD1	TRBJ2-1	CASSPGQGDEQFF	TGTGCCAGCTCACCTGGACAGGGTGATGAGCAGTTCTTC
TRBV19	NA	NA	TRBJ1-6	CASMETPSLSPLHF	TGTGCCAGTATGGAGACACCGAGCCTTTCACCCCTCCACTTT
TRBV5-1	many	TRBD1	TRBJ2-2	CASSVIRGFANTGELFF	TGCGCCAGCAGCGTGATCAGGGGGTTCGCGAACACCGGGGAGCTGTTTTTT
TRBV3-1	many	NA	TRBJ2-1	CASSQRSNEQFF	TGTGCCAGCAGCCAACGGAGCAATGAGCAGTTCTTC
TRBV20-1	NA	NA	TRBJ2-3	CSARKGVGADTQYF	TGCAGTGCTAGGAAGGGGGTGGGCGCAGATACGCAGTATTTT
TRBV5-1	many	TRBD1	TRBJ2-1	CASSSQTGGKFF	TGCGCCAGCAGCTCTCAGACAGGGGGAAAGTTCTTC
TRBV16	NA	NA	TRBJ1-1	CASSQLGTASKAFF	TGTGCCAGCAGCCAACTCGGGACTGCTAGTAAAGCTTTCTTT
TRBV5-1	few	NA	TRBJ1-1	CASSMQPRDTEAFF	TGCGCCAGCAGCATGCAGCCCCGGGACACTGAAGCTTTCTTT
TRBV24-1	few	NA	TRBJ1-2	CATSDLRPTGGYGYTF	TGTGCCACCAGTGATTTGCGCCCAACCGGCGGCTATGGCTACACCTTC
TRBV12-3/TRBV12-4	few	TRBD1	TRBJ1-5	CASTPDRGTQPQHF	TGTGCCAGCACCCCGGACAGGGGGACTCAGCCCCAGCATTTT
TRBV5-1	many	NA	TRBJ2-3	CASSFPTDTQYF	TGCGCCAGCAGCTTCCCCACAGATACGCAGTATTTT
TRBV7-3	NA	NA	TRBJ2-2	CASSFTTYTGELFF	TGTGCCAGCAGCTTTACGACCTACACCGGGGAGCTGTTTTTT
TRBV6-2/TRBV6-3	NA	NA	TRBJ2-2	CASRTTPVTGELFF	TGTGCCAGCAGAACTACGCCAGTCACCGGGGAGCTGTTTTTT
TRBV7-9	many	NA	TRBJ2-5	CASSLGTEQETQYF	TGTGCCAGCAGCTTAGGGACAGAACAAGAGACCCAGTACTTC
TRBV30	many	NA	TRBJ2-5	CAWSSVETQYF	TGTGCCTGGAGCAGCGTAGAGACCCAGTACTTC
TRBV19	NA	TRBD1	TRBJ2-1	CASSSRDRGLDEQFF	TGTGCCAGTAGTTCCCGGGACAGGGGGCTGGATGAGCAGTTCTTC
TRBV20-1	few	NA	TRBJ2-1	CSAGYNEQFF	TGCAGTGCAGGTTACAATGAGCAGTTCTTC